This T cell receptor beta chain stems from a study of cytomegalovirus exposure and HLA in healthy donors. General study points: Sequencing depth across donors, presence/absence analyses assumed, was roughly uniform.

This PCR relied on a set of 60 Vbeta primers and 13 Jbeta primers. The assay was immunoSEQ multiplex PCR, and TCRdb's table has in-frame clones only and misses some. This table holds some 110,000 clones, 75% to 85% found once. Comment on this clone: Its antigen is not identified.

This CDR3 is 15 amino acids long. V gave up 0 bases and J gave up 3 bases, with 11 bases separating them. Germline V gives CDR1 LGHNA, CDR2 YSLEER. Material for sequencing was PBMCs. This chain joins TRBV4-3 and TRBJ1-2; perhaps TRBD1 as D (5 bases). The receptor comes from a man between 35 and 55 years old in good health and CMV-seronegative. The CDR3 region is CASSQDPREDYGYTF. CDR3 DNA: TGCGCCAGCAGCCAAGATCCCAGGGAGGACTATGGCTACACCTTC.